This T cell receptor (beta chain) comes out of a study of OX40 agonist ivuxolimab in advanced cancers. With regard to the full study: Ivuxolimab was an agonistic, fully human IgG2 monoclonal antibody directed against OX40 (CD134), a costimulatory receptor. Intravenous ivuxolimab was administered to patients every 2 weeks at six dose levels: 0.01, 0.1, 0.3, 1.5, 3 and 10 mg/kg. Among the 52 dose-escalation patients, some 20 had hepatocellular carcinoma, 15 or so melanoma, 9 renal cell carcinoma and 9 head and neck cancer. A male proportion of around 81% and a mean age of approximately 62 years, ranging from roughly 23 to 85, were recorded for the dose-escalation cohort. Patients were allowed to have had prior anti-PD-1, anti-PD-L1 or anti-CTLA-4 therapy, and around two fifths of the dose-escalation patients had been treated with checkpoint inhibitors. Partial responses occurred in three dose-escalation patients: two with cutaneous melanoma and one with hepatocellular carcinoma. The point of sequencing TCRbeta in the periphery was to test whether ivuxolimab changed TCR sequence diversity and drove clonal T-cell expansion. The paper describes the monotherapy dose-escalation part (N of about 50 patients) of the phase I trial of ivuxolimab. Paper-wide results and their limitations: Low levels of normalized T-cell clonal expansion were also seen in some nonresponding patients. In the 0.1-3.0 mg/kg groups, partial responders had among the lowest normalized peripheral clonal expansion, particularly in CD8+ T cells. Clonal expansion of both CD4+ and CD8+ blood T cells was observed from baseline to week 6 at doses 0.1 to 3.0 mg/kg. The antigen specificity of the clonally expanded peripheral T cells was not determined. On average, CD8+ T cells showed more expanded clones than CD4+ T cells after ivuxolimab.

Patients with autoimmune disease history or receiving systemic immunosuppression were excluded from the trial. Peripheral blood for TCR sequencing was collected from all dose cohorts at baseline, on cycle 4 day 1, and on cycle 7 day 1. The samples were taken from a phase I, first-in-human, multicenter, open-label dose-escalation trial of ivuxolimab. Adults with locally advanced or metastatic head and neck squamous cell, hepatocellular, melanoma or renal cell carcinoma were enrolled in the trial. Before TCR sequencing, CD4+ T cells and CD8+ T cells from peripheral blood were sorted into separate populations. For sequencing of the TCRbeta CDR3 region, genomic DNA was extracted from the sorted cells. TCRbeta CDR3 regions were sequenced using the immunoSEQ Assay. Drawn from immuneACCESS, this table holds only the in-frame rearrangements with V and J called that TCRdb kept. Clones are partly lost; checked studies trace under half to an unresolved V gene and leave the rest unexplained. For this sample there are roughly 24,000 clones; 84% appear just once. The ten largest account for around 15% of the sample.

About this clone itself: Its antigen is currently not known. Base qualities are not provided; no much larger clone lies one nucleotide away.

The CDR3 runs 15 residues from the cysteine to the phenylalanine. The retained sequence is limited to the CDR3, 45 bases, with the frame set at the first base. CDR1 and CDR2 were assigned from the germline V gene (reference sequence) as MNHNY and SVGAGI. V is cut by 8 bases and J by 4 bases, and the space between the germline ends is 20 bases. This sequence uses TRBV6-6 and TRBJ1-1; a tentative D match to TRBD1 spans 6 bases. Source: CD4+ or CD8+ T cells sorted from blood, taken in a trial of the OX40 agonist ivuxolimab. The sequence came from an adult with an advanced solid tumor such as melanoma, head and neck, liver or kidney cancer. The CDR3 loop reads CASAEQGPSTTEAFF. The sequence in DNA is TGTGCCAGCGCCGAACAGGGACCGTCCACCACTGAAGCTTTCTTT.